This paragraph reports one TCR beta chain. Its antigen remains unidentified. The table came from immunoSEQ multiplex PCR; TCRdb's copy has only in-frame clones and leaves some out. The sample contains about 23,000 clones, roughly 80% of which appear only once. The CDR3 length is 15 residues. Trimming took 3 bases from V and 0 from J, leaving 10 bases between them. CDR1 and CDR2 (germline): SGDLS, YYNGEE. The source of the sample is a study of T cells in localized non-small cell lung cancer. Whole-study results and caveats: Uninvolved adjacent lung, not tumor, had the highest T cell clonality. Heterogeneity stays possible, as sequencing covered only one tumor region. Turning up in adjacent lung were a median approximately 60 of the top 100 tumor clones.

The chain links TRBV9 to TRBJ1-3, with D perhaps matching TRBD1 (6 bases). This sequence originates from a man aged 35 to 69 with stage II lung adenocarcinoma. This specimen consisted of PBMCs, obtained before any cancer treatment. CDR3 DNA: TGTGCCAGCAGCGGAGACAGGTTCTCTGGAAACACCATATATTTT. Amino acid sequence: CASSGDRFSGNTIYF. The variable domain in full, with the rest retrieved from reference TRBV9 and TRBJ1-3, is DSGVTQTPKHLITATGQRVTLRCSPRSGDLSVYWYQQSLDQGLQFLIQYYNGEERAKGNILERFSAQQFPDLHSELNLSSLELGDSALYFCASSGDRFSGNTIYFGEGSWLTVV.